The 32 T cell receptor beta chains below come from one sample, sequenced in a study of T cell repertoires in cytomegalovirus infection. No antigen is known for these receptors. TCRdb itself ran the reads through MiXCR, one entry per CDR3 protein. The sample has just over 450,000 distinct CDR3 sequences, more than 40% seen once. Sample: cultured PBMCs, taken from culture after CMV antigen stimulation. The receptors here all came from a human donor in good health (CMV status not recorded). Some clones in this sample may be carry-over from other donors' samples.

There are many counts of this clonotype. The chain uses TRBV7-2 and TRBJ2-3; perhaps TRBD1 as D (5 bases). The CDR3 runs to 18 residues. V was cut by 0 bases and J by 3 bases, with 19 bases left in between. Germline V gene sequence: CDR1 SGHTA, CDR2 FQGNSA. The CDR3 DNA reads TGTGCCAGCAGCTTAGCCCCCGTAGGCAGGGAAGGTACAGATACGCAGTATTTT. It codes for CASSLAPVGREGTDTQYF.

The rearrangement links TRBV6-2 or TRBV6-3 to TRBJ2-3, with 15 bases fitting TRBD2. Germline V CDR1 and CDR2: MNHEY, SVGEGT. This CDR3 spans 15 amino acids. Germline trimming cut 2 bases from V and 12 bases from J; bases unmatched to any gene: 6. The CDR3 sequence is CASSYPRTSGRAQYF. The CDR3 DNA follows: TGTGCCAGCAGTTACCCTCGGACTAGCGGGAGGGCTCAGTATTTT.

The chain uses TRBV19 and TRBJ2-2; 7 nucleotides line up with TRBD2. The germline V gene encodes CDR1 LNHDA and CDR2 SQIVND (reference sequence). The CDR3 extends over 19 amino acids. Trimming took 0 bases from V and 2 from J; bases not matched to a gene: 12. The CDR3 DNA reads TGTGCCAGTAGTATAGAGATTCAGGCTAGCGGACATAACACCGGGGAGCTGTTTTTT. Amino acid sequence: CASSIEIQASGHNTGELFF.

The rearrangement uses TRBV5-5 and TRBJ2-1; 7 bases fit TRBD1. Germline V gene sequence: CDR1 SGHKS, CDR2 YYEKEE (reference sequence). Trimming took 0 bases from V and 4 from J; bases not matched to a gene: 1. The CDR3 consists of 14 residues. The CDR3 DNA is TGTGCCAGCAGCTTGGTGGACAGGTACAATGAGCAGTTCTTC. It encodes CASSLVDRYNEQFF.

The chain links TRBV6-2 or TRBV6-3 to TRBJ2-3; TRBD2 matches at 11 bases. The CDR3 is 18 residues long. Germline values: CDR1 MNHEY, CDR2 SVGEGT. V gave up 4 bases and J gave up 6 bases; unmatched junction bases: 15. DNA of the CDR3: TGTGCCAGCAGTTCCAACTGGCGACTAGCGGGAAGTTGGGATACGCAGTATTTT. This sequence encodes CASSSNWRLAGSWDTQYF.

V usage is TRBV11-2 and J usage is TRBJ2-5, with TRBD2 identical over 13 bases. CDR3 length: 15 amino acids. V shed 4 bases, J shed 5 bases, and the junction held 4 bases outside the gene matches. The germline CDR1 and CDR2 sequences are SGHAT and FQNNGV. The CDR3 reads CASSWTSGGGETQYF. The CDR3 DNA sequence: TGTGCCAGCAGCTGGACTAGCGGGGGAGGGGAGACCCAGTACTTC.

The rearrangement links TRBV19 to TRBJ2-5; D might be TRBD2 (6 bases). The V gene's germline CDR1 is LNHDA and CDR2 SQIVND (reference sequence). This CDR3 is 16 amino acids long. Trimming left V 5 bases short and J 5 bases short, with 21 bases between. Here the CDR3 reads CASSGPIAGQTETQYF. Here the CDR3 DNA reads TGTGCCAGTAGTGGTCCGATTGCGGGGCAAACTGAGACCCAGTACTTC.

V and J are TRBV12-3 or TRBV12-4 and TRBJ2-1, with 9 bases fitting TRBD1. The CDR3 contains 15 residues. Losses at the gene ends were 4 bases for V and 4 bases for J; bases not matched to a gene: 5. The CDR3 is CASSWTGTGYNEQFF. The CDR3, as DNA: TGTGCCAGCAGTTGGACCGGGACAGGGTACAATGAGCAGTTCTTC.

Details on this clonotype: A much larger clonotype is one base distant, so this may be a read error. The chain couples TRBV7-9 to TRBJ1-2; D call uncertain. The CDR3 consists of 13 residues. CDR1 is SEHNR, CDR2 FQNEAQ, per germline (reference sequence). The V end was cut by 2 bases, the J end by 3 bases, with 7 bases between. The chain's CDR3 is CASSLQGHYGYTF. Written as DNA, the CDR3 is TGTGCCAGCAGCTTACAAGGGCACTATGGCTACACCTTC.

This clonotype was seen more than once but under ten times. This chain links TRBV6-2 or TRBV6-3 with TRBJ2-1, with D maybe TRBD2 (6 bases). The germline V and J ends were trimmed by 1 base and 4 bases, with 8 bases remaining between them. This CDR3 region has 14 residues. Germline CDR1 is MNHEY and CDR2 is SVGEGT. The CDR3 DNA sequence: TGTGCCAGCAGTTACTGGGGGGAGTACAATGAGCAGTTCTTC. It encodes CASSYWGEYNEQFF.

The chain carries TRBV6-1 and TRBJ2-1; weak D call: TRBD1 (5 bases). The V and J ends lost 2 bases and 0 bases respectively, with 11 bases between them. This CDR3 contains 16 residues. CDR1 is MNHNS and CDR2 is SASEGT in the germline V gene. CDR3 loop: CASSERQLDSYNEQFF. The DNA for the CDR3 is TGTGCCAGCAGTGAAAGACAGCTGGACTCCTACAATGAGCAGTTCTTC.

This clonotype was counted many times. The V call is TRBV7-9, the J call TRBJ1-1, with 9 bases identical to TRBD1. The CDR3 is made up of 14 amino acids. Germline CDR1 is SEHNR and CDR2 is FQNEAQ (reference sequence). V was clipped by 6 bases and J by 0 bases; unmatched bases: 2. CDR3 sequence reads: CASRGQGMNTEAFF. CDR3 nucleotides: TGTGCCAGCAGGGGACAGGGAATGAACACTGAAGCTTTCTTT.

The rearrangement links TRBV7-2 to TRBJ1-6, with D tentatively TRBD1 (6 bases). V lost 4 bases and J lost 10, with 23 bases in between. This CDR3 has 17 amino acids. The germline V gene has CDR1 SGHTA and CDR2 FQGNSA. The CDR3 region is CASSSQGGGSLSSPLHF. The CDR3 region has the DNA TGTGCCAGCAGCTCGCAAGGGGGGGGCTCTTTAAGCTCACCCCTCCACTTT.

V and J are TRBV4-3 and TRBJ2-4; 7 nucleotides align to TRBD2. Germline trimming cut 0 bases from V and 1 base from J; bases unmatched to any gene: 9. This CDR3 contains 18 residues. In germline, CDR1 is LGHNA, CDR2 YSLEER. CDR3 sequence: CASSQDGGRGRAKNIQYF. The DNA of the CDR3 is TGCGCCAGCAGCCAAGACGGGGGGAGGGGAAGGGCCAAAAACATTCAGTACTTC.

The genes are TRBV5-1 and TRBJ2-5; D is perhaps TRBD1 or TRBD2 (6 bases each). The CDR3 runs to 16 residues. Per the germline V gene, CDR1 is SGHRS and CDR2 is YFSETQ. The germline V and J ends were trimmed by 4 bases and 4 bases, with 20 bases remaining between them. The CDR3 protein is CASSPRGALPRETQYF. CDR3 DNA sequence: TGCGCCAGCAGCCCGAGGGGGGCCCTTCCAAGAGAGACCCAGTACTTC.

This clonotype has just one count. The rearrangement uses TRBV4-3 and TRBJ2-1, with D hard to call. Germline CDR1 LGHNA, CDR2 YSLEER. V lost 7 bases to trimming and J lost 5 bases, with 12 bases between them. The CDR3 runs to 13 residues. The CDR3 spells CASTPPDHNEQFF. DNA of the CDR3: TGCGCCAGCACCCCCCCCGACCACAATGAGCAGTTCTTC.

The chain carries TRBV7-8 and TRBJ2-3; D perhaps matches TRBD1 (6 bases). This CDR3 has 14 amino acids. Trimming pared 5 bases from V and 6 bases from J, leaving 15 bases between. The germline CDR1 and CDR2 sequences are SGHVS and FQNEAQ. CDR3: CASSVGRGFDTQYF. For the CDR3, the DNA is TGTGCCAGCAGCGTTGGCAGGGGTTTCGATACGCAGTATTTT.

The chain employs TRBV12-3 or TRBV12-4 and TRBJ2-3; D is ambiguous. The CDR3 is 13 residues long. The germline V and J ends were trimmed by 3 bases and 7 bases, with 11 bases remaining between them. The CDR3 region has the DNA TGTGCCAGCAGTTTGGCTAAAGGGTATACGCAGTATTTT. It encodes CASSLAKGYTQYF.

This clonotype was counted a few times. The chain couples TRBV12-3 or TRBV12-4 to TRBJ2-1; D possibly matches TRBD1 or TRBD2 (5 bases each). This CDR3 has 12 amino acids. V dropped 8 bases and J dropped 7 bases, with 12 bases sitting between them. Here the CDR3 DNA reads TGTGCCAGCGGGACGTTTGGGAATGAGCAGTTCTTC. It specifies CASGTFGNEQFF.

The CDR3, as DNA: TGTGCCAGCAGCCAAGAGGGAACGAACCCCCATGGCTACACCTTC. The encoded protein is CASSQEGTNPHGYTF. The chain links TRBV4-2 to TRBJ1-2; unclear D gene. The ends were cut back, 0 bases at V and 6 bases at J, with 14 bases in the middle. The germline V gene encodes CDR1 LGHNA and CDR2 YNFKEQ. The CDR3 contains 15 residues.

This clonotype was seen more than once but under ten times. The gene calls are TRBV12-3 or TRBV12-4 and TRBJ1-1; maybe TRBD1 (6 bases). V shed 11 bases and J shed 0 bases, with 13 bases lying between them. The CDR3 extends over 13 amino acids. This chain's CDR3 is CASGQQLNTEAFF. Here the CDR3 DNA reads TGTGCCTCGGGACAACAGTTGAACACTGAAGCTTTCTTT.

V gene TRBV7-2 combines with J gene TRBJ2-3, with 9 bases lining up with TRBD1. V lost 5 bases and J lost 4; bases outside the gene matches: 16. The CDR3 runs 18 residues. The germline CDR1 and CDR2 sequences are SGHTA and FQGNSA. CDR3 amino acids: CASSQFSPGDREADTQYF. CDR3 DNA: TGTGCCAGCAGCCAATTTTCCCCAGGGGACAGGGAGGCAGATACGCAGTATTTT.

This sequence joins TRBV11-2 and TRBJ1-2; D is ambiguous. CDR1 and CDR2 (germline): SGHAT, FQNNGV. V dropped 5 bases and J dropped 5 bases, with 12 bases sitting between them. CDR3 length: 13 amino acids. The CDR3 spells CASSHSSGYGYTF. In DNA form, the CDR3 reads TGTGCCAGCAGCCATTCTTCGGGATATGGCTACACCTTC.

The rearrangement uses TRBV7-6 and TRBJ2-1, with 7 positions matching TRBD1. This CDR3 spans 17 amino acids. Germline assignment: CDR1 SGHVS and CDR2 FNYEAQ. The V and J ends lost 4 bases and 5 bases, in that order; junction bases with no gene match: 14. The CDR3 coding sequence is TGTGCCAGCAGCTCGACCCCCCTACAGGGGCCCCACAATGAGCAGTTCTTC. It codes for CASSSTPLQGPHNEQFF.

J is TRBJ1-1 and V is TRBV6-1; 9 nucleotides line up with TRBD1. Trimming took 6 bases from V and 13 from J; bases not matched to a gene: 12. The CDR3 sequence is 13 residues long. Germline V gives CDR1 MNHNS, CDR2 SASEGT. The CDR3 DNA sequence: TGTGCCAGCAGCCTCGGACAGGGGTCGTTCGATTTCTTT. Translated, it gives CASSLGQGSFDFF.

This clonotype came up once. The rearrangement joins TRBV20-1 to TRBJ1-2, with D unresolved. In germline, CDR1 is DFQATT, CDR2 SNEGSKA (reference sequence). The V end lost 3 bases, the J end lost 0 bases, and 8 bases lay between the germline ends. There are 13 residues in the CDR3. CDR3 amino acids: CSARNLANYGYTF. The CDR3 bases are TGCAGTGCTAGGAATTTAGCTAACTATGGCTACACCTTC.

This clonotype has just a few counts. V usage is TRBV12-3 or TRBV12-4 and J usage is TRBJ2-1; 9 positions agree with TRBD2. With V trimmed by 7 bases and J by 8 bases, 12 bases remained unmatched. The CDR3 totals 15 residues. The CDR3 coding sequence is TGTGCCAGCACCAAATGGGCTAGCGGGACCCATGAGCAGTTCTTC. It translates to CASTKWASGTHEQFF.

The chain combines TRBV6-2 or TRBV6-3 with TRBJ2-5; no clear D gene. This CDR3 has 12 amino acids. Per germline, CDR1 MNHEY and CDR2 SVGEGT. The ends were cut back, 6 bases at V and 8 bases at J, with 13 bases in the middle. In DNA, the CDR3 is TGTGCCAGCAGCCTATCCTTGAGAACCCAGTACTTC. This translates into CASSLSLRTQYF.

The genes are TRBV5-1 and TRBJ1-1; 9 nucleotides agree with TRBD1. CDR1 and CDR2 from the germline V gene are SGHRS and YFSETQ. V trimming: 5 bases; J trimming: 1 base; junction bases outside the gene matches: 6. The length of the CDR3 is 15 residues. The CDR3 sequence: CASRVTGGRNTEAFF. CDR3 DNA: TGCGCCAGCAGGGTGACAGGGGGTAGGAACACTGAAGCTTTCTTT.

V and J are TRBV27 and TRBJ1-2; no firm D call. Per germline, CDR1 MNHEY and CDR2 SMNVEV (reference sequence). V lost 2 bases to trimming and J lost 0 bases, with 7 bases between them. CDR3 length: 14 amino acids. The CDR3 sequence is CASSLRESNYGYTF. The CDR3 nucleotides read TGTGCCAGCAGTTTAAGGGAGTCTAACTATGGCTACACCTTC.

In this sample, this clonotype turned up a few times. V gene TRBV5-4 combines with J gene TRBJ2-3, with 11 bases identical to TRBD1. V lost 4 bases to trimming and J lost 2 bases; unmatched junction nucleotides: 6. The germline gives CDR1 SGHNT, CDR2 YYREEE (reference sequence). This CDR3 contains 16 residues. Written as DNA, the CDR3 is TGTGCCAGCAGCCTTCGGACAGGGGGCTTCACAGATACGCAGTATTTT. Residues: CASSLRTGGFTDTQYF.

This chain joins TRBV5-1 and TRBJ2-3, with D possibly TRBD2 on 6 matching bases. The CDR3 length is 16 residues. V lost 4 bases and J lost 2, with 17 bases in between. From germline, CDR1 is SGHRS and CDR2 YFSETQ. The CDR3 region is CASSGMAGSFTDTQYF. The CDR3 nucleotides are TGCGCCAGCAGCGGGATGGCGGGGTCCTTCACAGATACGCAGTATTTT.